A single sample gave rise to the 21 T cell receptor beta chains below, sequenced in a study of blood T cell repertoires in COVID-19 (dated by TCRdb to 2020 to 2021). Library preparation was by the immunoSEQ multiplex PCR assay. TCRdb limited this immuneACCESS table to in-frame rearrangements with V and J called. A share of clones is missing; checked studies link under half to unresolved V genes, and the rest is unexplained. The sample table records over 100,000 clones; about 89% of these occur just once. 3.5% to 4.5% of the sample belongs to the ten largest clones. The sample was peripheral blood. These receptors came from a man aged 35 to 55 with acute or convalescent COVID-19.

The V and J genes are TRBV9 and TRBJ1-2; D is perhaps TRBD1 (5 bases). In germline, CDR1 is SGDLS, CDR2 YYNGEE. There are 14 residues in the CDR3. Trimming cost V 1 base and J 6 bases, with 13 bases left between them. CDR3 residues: CASSVSGNWDGYTF. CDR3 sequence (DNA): TGTGCCAGCAGCGTATCAGGGAATTGGGATGGCTACACCTTC.

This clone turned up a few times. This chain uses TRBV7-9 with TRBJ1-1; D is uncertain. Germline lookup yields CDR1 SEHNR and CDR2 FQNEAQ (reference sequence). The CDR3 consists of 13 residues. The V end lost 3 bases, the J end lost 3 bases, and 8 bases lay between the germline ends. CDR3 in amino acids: CASSLEEDTEAFF. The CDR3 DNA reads TGTGCCAGCAGCTTGGAGGAGGACACTGAAGCTTTCTTT.

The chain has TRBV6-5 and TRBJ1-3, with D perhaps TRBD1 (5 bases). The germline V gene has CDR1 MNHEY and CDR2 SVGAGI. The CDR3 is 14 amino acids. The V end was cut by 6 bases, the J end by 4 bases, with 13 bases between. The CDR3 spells CASSPGGAGNTIYF. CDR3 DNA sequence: TGTGCCAGCAGCCCCGGTGGGGCCGGAAACACCATATATTTT.

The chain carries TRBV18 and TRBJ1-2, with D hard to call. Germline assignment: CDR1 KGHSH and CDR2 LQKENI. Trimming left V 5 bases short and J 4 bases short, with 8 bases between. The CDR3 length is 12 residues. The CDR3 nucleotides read TGTGCCAGCTCATCGAAACTCTATGGCTACACCTTC. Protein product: CASSSKLYGYTF.

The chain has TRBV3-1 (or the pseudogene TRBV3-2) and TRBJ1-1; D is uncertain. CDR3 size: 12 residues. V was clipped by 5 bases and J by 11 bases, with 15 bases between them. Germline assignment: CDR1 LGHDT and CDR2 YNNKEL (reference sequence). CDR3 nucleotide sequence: TGTGCCAGCAGCGGACGGGGAGGTTGGGCTTTCTTT. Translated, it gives CASSGRGGWAFF.

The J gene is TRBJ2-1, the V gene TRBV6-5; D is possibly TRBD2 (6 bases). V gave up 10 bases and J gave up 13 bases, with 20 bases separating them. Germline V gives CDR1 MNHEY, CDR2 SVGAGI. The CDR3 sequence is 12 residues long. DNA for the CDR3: TGTGCCACCGGCCTCCCACCGGGAGCACAGTTCTTC. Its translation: CATGLPPGAQFF.

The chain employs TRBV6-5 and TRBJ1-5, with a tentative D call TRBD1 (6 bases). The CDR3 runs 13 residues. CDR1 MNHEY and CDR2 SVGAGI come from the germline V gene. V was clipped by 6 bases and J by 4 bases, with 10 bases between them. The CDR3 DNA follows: TGTGCCAGCAGAACAACAGGGAATCAGCCCCAGCATTTT. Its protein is CASRTTGNQPQHF.

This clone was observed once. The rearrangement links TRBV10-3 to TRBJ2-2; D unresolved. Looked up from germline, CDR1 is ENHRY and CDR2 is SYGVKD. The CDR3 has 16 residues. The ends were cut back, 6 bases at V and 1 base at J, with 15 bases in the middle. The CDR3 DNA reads TGTGCCATCAGCGGAGTTCGCGGTGGGAACACCGGGGAGCTGTTTTTT. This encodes CAISGVRGGNTGELFF.

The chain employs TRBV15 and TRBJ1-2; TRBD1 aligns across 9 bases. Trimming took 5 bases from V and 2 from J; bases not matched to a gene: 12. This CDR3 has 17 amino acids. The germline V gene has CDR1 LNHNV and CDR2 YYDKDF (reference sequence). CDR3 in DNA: TGTGCCACCAGCGAACTCTTTAGACAGGGGGTCAACTATGGCTACACCTTC. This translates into CATSELFRQGVNYGYTF.

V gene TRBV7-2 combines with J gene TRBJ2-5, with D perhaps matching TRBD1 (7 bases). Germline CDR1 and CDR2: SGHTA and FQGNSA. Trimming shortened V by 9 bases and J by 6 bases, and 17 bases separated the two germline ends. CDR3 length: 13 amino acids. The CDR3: CASSAGGTKTQYF. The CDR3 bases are TGTGCCAGTAGCGCAGGGGGGACAAAGACCCAGTACTTC. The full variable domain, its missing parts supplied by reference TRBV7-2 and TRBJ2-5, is GAGVSQSPSNKVTEKGKDVELRCDPISGHTALYWYRQSLGQGLEFLIYFQGNSAPDKSGLPSDRFSAERTGGSVSTLTIQRTQQEDSAVYLCASSAGGTKTQYFGPGTRLLVL.

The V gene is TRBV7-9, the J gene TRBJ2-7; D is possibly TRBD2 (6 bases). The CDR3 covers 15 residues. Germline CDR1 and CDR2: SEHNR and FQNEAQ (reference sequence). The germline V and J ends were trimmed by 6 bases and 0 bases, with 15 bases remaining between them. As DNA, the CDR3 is TGTGCCAGCAGTAGTAGCGGACAAAGCTCCTACGAGCAGTACTTC. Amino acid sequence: CASSSSGQSSYEQYF.

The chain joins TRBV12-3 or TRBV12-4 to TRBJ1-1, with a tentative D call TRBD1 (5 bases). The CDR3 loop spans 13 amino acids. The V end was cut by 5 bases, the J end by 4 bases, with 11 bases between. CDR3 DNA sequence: TGTGCCAGCAGTCCCACAGGTCCCACTGAAGCTTTCTTT. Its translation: CASSPTGPTEAFF.

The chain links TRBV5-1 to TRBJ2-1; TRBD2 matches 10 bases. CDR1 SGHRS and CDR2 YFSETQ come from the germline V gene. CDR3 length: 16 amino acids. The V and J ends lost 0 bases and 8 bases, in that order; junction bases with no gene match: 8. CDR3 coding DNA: TGCGCCAGCAGCTTGGAGCGTCGGCTAGCGGGGGATGAGCAGTTCTTC. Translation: CASSLERRLAGDEQFF.

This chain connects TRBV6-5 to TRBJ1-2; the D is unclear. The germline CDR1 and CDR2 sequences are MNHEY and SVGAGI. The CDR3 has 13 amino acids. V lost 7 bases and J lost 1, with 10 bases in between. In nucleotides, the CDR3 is TGTGCCAGCATGGGAGACATTAACTATGGCTACACCTTC. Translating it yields CASMGDINYGYTF.

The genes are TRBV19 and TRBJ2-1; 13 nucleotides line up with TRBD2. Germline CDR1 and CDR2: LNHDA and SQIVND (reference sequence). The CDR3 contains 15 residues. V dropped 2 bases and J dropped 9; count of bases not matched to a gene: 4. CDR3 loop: CASSITSGGAPEQFF. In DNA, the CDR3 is TGTGCCAGTAGTATAACTAGCGGGGGGGCCCCTGAGCAGTTCTTC.

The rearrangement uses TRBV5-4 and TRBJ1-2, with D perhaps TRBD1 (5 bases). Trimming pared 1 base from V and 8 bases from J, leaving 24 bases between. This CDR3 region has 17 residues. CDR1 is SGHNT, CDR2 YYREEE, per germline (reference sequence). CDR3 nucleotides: TGTGCCAGCAGCTTGCACTCGGGAGGGGCCCTTCGAGGAGGCTACACCTTC. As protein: CASSLHSGGALRGGYTF.

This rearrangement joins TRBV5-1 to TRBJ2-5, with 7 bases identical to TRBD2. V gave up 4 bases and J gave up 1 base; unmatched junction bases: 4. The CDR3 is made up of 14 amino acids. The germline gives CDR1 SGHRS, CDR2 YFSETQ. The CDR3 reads CASSTRGGQETQYF. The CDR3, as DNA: TGCGCCAGCAGCACGCGCGGGGGCCAAGAGACCCAGTACTTC.

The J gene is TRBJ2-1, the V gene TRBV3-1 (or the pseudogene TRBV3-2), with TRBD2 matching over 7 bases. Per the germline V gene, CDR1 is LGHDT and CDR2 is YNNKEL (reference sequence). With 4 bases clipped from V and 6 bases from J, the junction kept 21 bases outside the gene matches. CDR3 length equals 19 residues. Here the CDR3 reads CASSPAETATSALSNEQFF. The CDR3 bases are TGTGCCAGCAGCCCCGCGGAGACCGCAACTAGCGCCTTAAGCAATGAGCAGTTCTTC.

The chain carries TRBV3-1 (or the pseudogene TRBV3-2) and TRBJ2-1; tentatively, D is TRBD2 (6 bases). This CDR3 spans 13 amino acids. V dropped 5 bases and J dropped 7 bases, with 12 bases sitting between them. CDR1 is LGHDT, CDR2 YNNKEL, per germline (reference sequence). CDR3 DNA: TGTGCCAGCAGCTCTCTTGGGGGGAATGAGCAGTTCTTC. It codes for CASSSLGGNEQFF.

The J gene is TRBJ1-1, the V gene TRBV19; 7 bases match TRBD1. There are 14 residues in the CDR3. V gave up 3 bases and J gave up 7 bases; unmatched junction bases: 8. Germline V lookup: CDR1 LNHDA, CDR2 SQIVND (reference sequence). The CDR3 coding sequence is TGTGCCAGTAGTATCCCGACAGGGTTGAGTGAAGCTTTCTTT. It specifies CASSIPTGLSEAFF. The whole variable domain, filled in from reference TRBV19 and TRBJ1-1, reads DGGITQSPKYLFRKEGQNVTLSCEQNLNHDAMYWYRQDPGQGLRLIYYSQIVNDFQKGDIAEGYSVSREKKESFPLTVTSAQKNPTAFYLCASSIPTGLSEAFFGQGTRLTVV.

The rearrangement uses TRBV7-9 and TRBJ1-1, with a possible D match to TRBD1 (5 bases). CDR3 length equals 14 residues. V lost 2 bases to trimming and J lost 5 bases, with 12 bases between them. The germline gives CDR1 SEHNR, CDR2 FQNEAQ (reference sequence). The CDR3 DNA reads TGTGCCAGCAGCTTAAGTCAGGGTGAGACTGAAGCTTTCTTT. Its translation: CASSLSQGETEAFF.